This is a list of T cell receptor beta chains from one sample in a study of technical replicates of blood from several donors. Produced via immunoSEQ multiplex PCR; TCRdb's table is partial and in-frame only. The sample lists about 75,000 clones; 95% to 98% were seen once. The specimen sequenced was T cells isolated from PBMCs. The receptors here all came from a human donor in good health. The CDR3 runs from the conserved cysteine through the conserved F or W. A D gene is named only where the DNA matches it firmly. Some rows have no size entry. The others give once, few or many, or a class for an expanded clone.

size	V	D	J	CDR3	DNA
-	TRBV29-1	TRBD2	TRBJ2-7	CSVDGGTSGYEQYF	TGCAGCGTTGACGGAGGGACTAGCGGTTACGAGCAGTACTTC
-	TRBV6-5	TRBD1	TRBJ2-7	CASTAGQGHLEQYF	TGTGCCAGCACCGCCGGACAGGGGCACCTCGAGCAGTACTTC
-	TRBV5-1	TRBD2	TRBJ2-5	CASSFAGVETQYF	TGCGCCAGCAGCTTTGCGGGGGTTGAGACCCAGTACTTC
-	TRBV5-6	-	TRBJ2-1	CASTRRGGYNEQFF	TGTGCCAGCACCCGCAGGGGAGGGTACAATGAGCAGTTCTTC
once	TRBV2	-	TRBJ1-1	CASSPQGGGRAFF	TGTGCCAGCAGTCCGCAGGGTGGGGGGAGAGCTTTCTTT
-	TRBV29-1	TRBD1	TRBJ2-1	CSVEWDRGLNEQFF	TGCAGCGTTGAGTGGGACAGGGGGCTCAATGAGCAGTTCTTC
once	TRBV6-1	-	TRBJ2-4	CASSDFTGLNIQYF	TGTGCCAGCAGTGATTTTACGGGACTTAACATTCAGTACTTC
-	TRBV5-6	-	TRBJ1-5	CASSLRETYSNQPQHF	TGTGCCAGCAGCTTGCGGGAGACATATAGCAATCAGCCCCAGCATTTT
-	TRBV7-8	TRBD1	TRBJ2-7	CASSTGQGGYEQYF	TGTGCCAGCAGCACGGGACAGGGTGGCTACGAGCAGTACTTC
-	TRBV18	-	TRBJ2-7	CASSLNLSGRVEQYF	TGTGCCAGCTCCCTGAACCTATCAGGTAGAGTCGAGCAGTACTTC
-	TRBV28	TRBD1	TRBJ2-4	CASSSAGQGRNIQYF	TGTGCCAGCAGTTCTGCGGGACAGGGGAGAAACATTCAGTACTTC
-	TRBV7-9	-	TRBJ1-2	CASSFFSTDGYTF	TGTGCCAGCAGCTTCTTTTCCACAGATGGCTACACCTTC
-	TRBV6-5	TRBD1	TRBJ1-1	CASTGQGRGWTEAFF	TGTGCCAGCACTGGACAGGGGAGGGGATGGACTGAAGCTTTCTTT
-	TRBV28	-	TRBJ2-7	CASGLENSYEQYF	TGTGCCTCAGGATTAGAAAACTCCTACGAGCAGTACTTC
-	TRBV6-5	-	TRBJ2-7	CASSYSSGEQYF	TGTGCCAGCAGTTACTCGTCAGGGGAGCAGTACTTC
-	TRBV4-1	TRBD1	TRBJ2-3	CASSQDSAGGFPDTQYF	TGCGCCAGCAGCCAAGATAGCGCAGGGGGCTTCCCAGATACGCAGTATTTT
-	TRBV6-5	-	TRBJ2-6	CASSAHRSGANVLTF	TGTGCCAGCAGTGCCCACAGGTCTGGGGCCAACGTCCTGACTTTC
-	TRBV11-2	-	TRBJ2-3	CASRGLFTDTQYF	TGTGCCAGCAGGGGACTTTTCACAGATACGCAGTATTTT
-	TRBV13	TRBD1	TRBJ1-1	CASSSPGQGINTEAFF	TGTGCCAGCAGCTCCCCGGGACAGGGAATCAACACTGAAGCTTTCTTT
-	TRBV9	TRBD1	TRBJ1-6	CASSEQGAENSPLHF	TGTGCCAGCAGCGAACAGGGGGCGGAAAACTCACCCCTCCACTTT
-	TRBV10-1	TRBD2	TRBJ2-1	CASSEVLAGKYNEQFF	TGCGCCAGCAGTGAGGTCTTAGCGGGCAAGTACAATGAGCAGTTCTTC
-	TRBV13	TRBD1	TRBJ2-1	CASRLMGQGLVAEQFF	TGTGCCAGCAGATTAATGGGACAGGGGCTTGTTGCTGAGCAGTTCTTC
-	TRBV2	TRBD1	TRBJ1-1	CASSEHTRDRNEAFF	TGTGCCAGCAGTGAGCATACCCGGGACAGGAACGAAGCTTTCTTT
-	TRBV2	TRBD1	TRBJ1-2	CASRGSYRGVDNYGYTF	TGTGCCAGCAGGGGATCATACAGGGGTGTTGATAACTATGGCTACACCTTC
-	TRBV4-1	-	TRBJ1-1	CASSHYLTGKAEAFF	TGCGCCAGCAGCCATTACCTCACGGGGAAGGCTGAAGCTTTCTTT